This is a list of T cell receptor beta chains from one sample in a study of blood T cell repertoires in COVID-19. Assay: immunoSEQ multiplex PCR; the TCRdb copy retains only in-frame clones and omits some. The sample yields around 300,000 clones, 88% seen once. Input material: PBMCs or T cells enriched from blood (not recorded which). The receptors were gathered from a woman younger than 45 who had recovered from COVID-19. CDR3s leave out the opening cysteine and the closing phenylalanine or tryptophan.

v_gene	CDR3aa
TRBV6-1	ASSKDRHEQY
TRBV10-3	ATLTPTGGAETQY
TRBV13	ASSQGVGPNSPLH
TRBV2	ASSEPPNLYGYT
TRBV3-1/TRBV3-2	ASSQAGDISYEQY
TRBV19	ASSTRDRGPYNEQF
TRBV28	ASSLSLAGGQETQY
TRBV4-3	ASSQSSKRGNEQY
TRBV6-5	ASRRTGGSPLH
TRBV4-1	ASSQGGVVSYNSPLH